These 10 T cell receptor beta chains were all obtained from the same sample, sequenced in a study of siplizumab effects on memory and regulatory T cells. The data were produced by immunoSEQ multiplex PCR, yet TCRdb's version contains in-frame clones alone and is incomplete. The sample lists around 94,000 clones; approximately 90% were seen once. Sequences were obtained from CD4+ T cells sorted from blood. All receptors derive from a human donor in good health.

This chain joins TRBV10-1 and TRBJ2-3; D unclear. V was pared by 2 bases and J by 2 bases, with 8 bases between. Germline CDR1 WNHNN, CDR2 SYGVQD (reference sequence). The CDR3 is 14 residues long. CDR3 in DNA: TGCGCCAGCAGTGAGGGGTTTATCACAGATACGCAGTATTTT. This sequence encodes CASSEGFITDTQYF.

This clone was seen just once. The V and J genes are TRBV7-8 and TRBJ2-1, with D hard to call. From germline, CDR1 is SGHVS and CDR2 FQNEAQ. The germline V and J ends were trimmed by 0 bases and 9 bases, with 3 bases remaining between them. The CDR3 has 11 amino acids. CDR3 sequence (DNA): TGTGCCAGCAGCTTAGCGGGTGAGCAGTTCTTC. This sequence encodes CASSLAGEQFF.

J is TRBJ1-5 and V is TRBV5-1; no clear D gene. This CDR3 region has 13 residues. Germline CDR1 and CDR2: SGHRS and YFSETQ. V gave up 0 bases and J gave up 9 bases, with 10 bases separating them. The CDR3 DNA follows: TGCGCCAGCAGCTTGGACAGCATCTCGCCCCAGCATTTT. Encoded protein: CASSLDSISPQHF. Drawing the rest from reference TRBV5-1 and TRBJ1-5, the complete variable domain is KAGVTQTPRYLIKTRGQQVTLSCSPISGHRSVSWYQQTPGQGLQFLFEYFSETQRNKGNFPGRFSGRQFSNSRSEMNVSTLELGDSALYLCASSLDSISPQHFGDGTRLSIL.

This clone was detected once. This chain links TRBV10-3 with TRBJ2-1; D unclear. This CDR3 spans 13 amino acids. The V and J ends lost 5 bases and 2 bases respectively, with 7 bases between them. Germline CDR1 is ENHRY and CDR2 is SYGVKD. This chain's CDR3 is CAISTSTYNEQFF. The CDR3 nucleotides read TGTGCCATCAGTACATCGACCTACAATGAGCAGTTCTTC.

The chain links TRBV30 to TRBJ2-3; TRBD2 aligns across 7 bases. The CDR3 spans 17 residues. With 1 base clipped from V and 5 bases from J, the junction kept 15 bases outside the gene matches. Per the germline V gene, CDR1 is GTSNPN and CDR2 is SVGIG (reference sequence). The CDR3, as DNA: TGTGCCTGGAGTGCGTCTTACCAGGCGGGAGCCTTAGATACGCAGTATTTT. Its protein product is CAWSASYQAGALDTQYF. The full variable domain, its missing parts supplied by reference TRBV30 and TRBJ2-3, is SQTIHQWPATLVQPVGSPLSLECTVEGTSNPNLYWYRQAAGRGLQLLFYSVGIGQISSEVPQNLSASRPQDRQFILSSKKLLLSDSGFYLCAWSASYQAGALDTQYFGPGTRLTVL.

The chain carries TRBV11-2 and TRBJ2-1, with TRBD2 as a possible D gene (6 bases). This CDR3 has 14 amino acids. Germline CDR1 and CDR2: SGHAT and FQNNGV. V gave up 2 bases and J gave up 3 bases, with 8 bases separating them. The chain's CDR3 is CASSLRDFYNEQFF. DNA of the CDR3: TGTGCCAGCAGCTTACGGGACTTCTACAATGAGCAGTTCTTC.

This chain links TRBV5-1 with TRBJ1-1; TRBD1 aligns across 7 bases. Germline loops: CDR1 SGHRS, CDR2 YFSETQ. The junction had 6 bases not matched to a gene; V was cut back by 0 bases and J by 7 bases. The CDR3 covers 14 residues. Here the CDR3 DNA reads TGCGCCAGCAGCTTGGGACAGGGAACGATTGAAGCTTTCTTT. Protein: CASSLGQGTIEAFF.

The gene calls are TRBV6-8 and TRBJ2-7; no firm D call. CDR1 and CDR2 (germline): MNHGY, SAAAGT. The length of the CDR3 is 13 residues. V was pared by 10 bases and J by 3 bases, with 16 bases between. This CDR3 is CATESFKFYEQYF. CDR3 DNA sequence: TGTGCCACCGAGAGTTTTAAGTTCTACGAGCAGTACTTC.

V is TRBV28 and J is TRBJ1-4; D is uncertain. The CDR3 consists of 12 residues. V lost 1 base to trimming and J lost 7 bases, with 4 bases between them. Looked up from germline, CDR1 is MDHEN and CDR2 is SYDVKM. The CDR3 DNA reads TGTGCCAGCAGTTTATTCTCTGAAAAACTGTTTTTT. This sequence encodes CASSLFSEKLFF.

The V and J genes are TRBV7-8 and TRBJ2-7, with 11 bases lining up with TRBD2. J was trimmed by 4 bases and V by 1 base; bases with no gene match: 6. Germline lookup yields CDR1 SGHVS and CDR2 FQNEAQ. This CDR3 has 16 residues. The CDR3 sequence: CASSLEGTSGYYEQYF. CDR3 sequence (DNA): TGTGCCAGCAGCTTAGAAGGGACTAGCGGATATTACGAGCAGTACTTC.